What follows are 18 T cell receptor beta chains derived from one specimen sequenced in a study of T cell responses to AZD1222 COVID-19 vaccine. Profiling relied on immunoSEQ multiplex PCR, and the TCRdb table lists in-frame clones only, not all of them. The sample has some 190,000 clones; nearly 95% are singletons. The source was peripheral blood, collected 28 days after the second AZD1222 dose. The receptors come from an adult who received the AZD1222 COVID-19 vaccine.

The J gene is TRBJ1-5, the V gene TRBV28; D unclear. Germline assignment: CDR1 MDHEN and CDR2 SYDVKM. V was trimmed by 2 bases and J by 2 bases, leaving 10 bases between them. This CDR3 comprises 15 residues. The CDR3 DNA reads as TGTGCCAGCAGTTTACCCTCCGGGGGCAATCAGCCCCAGCATTTT. Protein: CASSLPSGGNQPQHF.

The chain joins TRBV4-2 to TRBJ2-4; D uncertain. Between the trimmed V and J ends, which lost 4 bases and 6 bases, there was a span of 19 bases. CDR1 is LGHNA and CDR2 is YNFKEQ in the germline V gene. CDR3 length: 16 amino acids. This CDR3 reads CASSPRARPWGNIQYF. The CDR3 DNA reads TGTGCCAGCAGCCCCCGGGCCCGACCCTGGGGAAACATTCAGTACTTC.

The chain carries TRBV6-5 and TRBJ1-6; D remains ambiguous. Trimming removed 7 bases at V and 10 bases at J, with 14 bases between. Germline assignment: CDR1 MNHEY and CDR2 SVGAGI. The CDR3 is made up of 13 amino acids. CDR3 sequence reads: CASTLDPWSPLHF. CDR3 bases: TGTGCCAGCACCTTGGACCCGTGGTCACCCCTCCACTTT.

A few counts support this clone. The rearrangement joins TRBV5-1 to TRBJ2-2; 8 bases fit TRBD1. CDR1 SGHRS and CDR2 YFSETQ come from the germline V gene. The CDR3 length is 16 residues. Trimming cost V 1 base and J 5 bases; bases outside gene matches: 7. The CDR3 sequence is CASSLPPGGHTGELFF. CDR3 DNA: TGCGCCAGCAGCTTGCCCCCAGGGGGCCATACCGGGGAGCTGTTTTTT.

The V and J genes are TRBV19 and TRBJ1-4; 8 bases align to TRBD1. Germline CDR1 and CDR2: LNHDA and SQIVND (reference sequence). After removal of 5 bases from V and 3 bases from J, the junction contained 5 bases not matched to a gene. This CDR3 is built from 15 residues. CDR3 in amino acids: CASSGQGGSNEKLFF. For the CDR3, the DNA is TGTGCCAGTAGTGGACAGGGCGGATCTAATGAAAAACTGTTTTTT. Variable domain in full (rest from reference TRBV19 and TRBJ1-4): DGGITQSPKYLFRKEGQNVTLSCEQNLNHDAMYWYRQDPGQGLRLIYYSQIVNDFQKGDIAEGYSVSREKKESFPLTVTSAQKNPTAFYLCASSGQGGSNEKLFFGSGTQLSVL.

V and J are TRBV7-9 and TRBJ2-1; 7 positions match TRBD2. Germline values: CDR1 SEHNR, CDR2 FQNEAQ (reference sequence). The CDR3 runs to 11 residues. V trimming: 8 bases; J trimming: 8 bases; junction bases outside the gene matches: 3. The CDR3 sequence: CASSAGDEQFF. CDR3 coding DNA: TGTGCCAGCTCCGCGGGGGATGAGCAGTTCTTC.

V is TRBV2 and J is TRBJ2-3; no reliable D call. Germline lookup yields CDR1 SNHLY and CDR2 FYNNEI. The CDR3 spans 18 residues. Trimming left V 1 base short and J 2 bases short, with 19 bases between. In DNA, the CDR3 is TGTGCCAGCAGTGAAGAGCCGGTTGGGATCCGACTCACAGATACGCAGTATTTT. This gives the protein CASSEEPVGIRLTDTQYF.

V usage is TRBV4-2 and J usage is TRBJ2-4; 7 bases align to TRBD2. This CDR3 spans 16 amino acids. The trim removed 5 bases at V and 6 bases at J, leaving 13 bases unmatched. In germline, CDR1 is LGHNA, CDR2 YNFKEQ. This CDR3 is CASSARAAGAGNIQYF. DNA for the CDR3: TGTGCCAGCAGCGCCAGGGCGGCGGGAGCGGGAAACATTCAGTACTTC.

The chain carries TRBV5-1 and TRBJ2-2, with 7 bases that match TRBD1. CDR1 SGHRS and CDR2 YFSETQ come from the germline V gene. The CDR3 contains 13 residues. Germline trimming cut 4 bases from V and 5 bases from J; bases unmatched to any gene: 2. As DNA, the CDR3 is TGCGCCAGCAGCCGACAGGGAACCGGGGAGCTGTTTTTT. Translating gives CASSRQGTGELFF. The variable domain in full, completed from reference TRBV5-1 and TRBJ2-2, reads KAGVTQTPRYLIKTRGQQVTLSCSPISGHRSVSWYQQTPGQGLQFLFEYFSETQRNKGNFPGRFSGRQFSNSRSEMNVSTLELGDSALYLCASSRQGTGELFFGEGSRLTVL.

J is TRBJ2-6 and V is TRBV21-1; TRBD2, as called in the table, went unchecked against the DNA. TRBV21-1 is a recognized pseudogene. The CDR3 covers 14 residues. The CDR3 nucleotides read TGTGCCAGCAGCAAAGCGGACTCGGCCAACGTCCTGACTTTC. Encoded protein: CASSKADSANVLTF.

The V call is TRBV9, the J call TRBJ1-1; no clear D. V lost 4 bases and J lost 7, with 17 bases in between. Germline V CDR1 and CDR2: SGDLS, YYNGEE. This CDR3 contains 14 residues. The CDR3 reads CASSPPTTGGEAFF. CDR3 DNA sequence: TGTGCCAGCAGCCCACCCACCACGGGAGGTGAAGCTTTCTTT.

This rearrangement joins TRBV7-3 to TRBJ2-7; 9 bases match TRBD1. V lost 5 bases to trimming and J lost 2 bases; unmatched junction nucleotides: 7. The CDR3 has 15 residues. Germline V gene sequence: CDR1 SGHTA, CDR2 FQGTGA. CDR3 DNA: TGTGCCAGCAGCCTAATGGGACAGGGTGCCTACGAGCAGTACTTC. Its protein product is CASSLMGQGAYEQYF. The whole variable domain, filled in from reference TRBV7-3 and TRBJ2-7, reads GAGVSQTPSNKVTEKGKYVELRCDPISGHTALYWYRQSLGQGPEFLIYFQGTGAADDSGLPNDRFFAVRPEGSVSTLKIQRTERGDSAVYLCASSLMGQGAYEQYFGPGTRLTVT.

V and J are TRBV4-1 and TRBJ2-3; 8 nucleotides match TRBD1. Germline trimming cut 4 bases from V and 2 bases from J; bases unmatched to any gene: 14. CDR1 and CDR2 from the germline V gene are MGHRA and YSYEKL. The CDR3 runs 18 residues. The CDR3 region is CASSPGRIGTGLTDTQYF. The CDR3 coding sequence is TGCGCCAGCAGCCCCGGCAGAATAGGGACAGGCCTCACAGATACGCAGTATTTT.

The V and J genes are TRBV3-1 (or the pseudogene TRBV3-2) and TRBJ1-5; D ambiguous. Trimming shortened V by 1 base and J by 5 bases, and 12 bases separated the two germline ends. The CDR3 is 15 amino acids. Germline CDR1 LGHDT, CDR2 YNNKEL (reference sequence). The CDR3 DNA sequence: TGTGCCAGCAGCCAAGTAGGCCACGGACATCAGCCCCAGCATTTT. The encoded protein is CASSQVGHGHQPQHF.

The chain carries TRBV4-2 and TRBJ1-5, with D perhaps matching TRBD1 (5 bases). With 0 bases removed from V and 6 bases from J, the gap between germline ends came to 18 bases. The CDR3 length is 17 residues. Germline CDR1 LGHNA, CDR2 YNFKEQ. The CDR3, as DNA: TGTGCCAGCAGCCAAGATAGGTGGGCAGGGATTGGTCAGCCCCAGCATTTT. Translated: CASSQDRWAGIGQPQHF.

The chain joins TRBV7-8 to TRBJ1-1; 10 bases agree with TRBD1. Trimming cost V 3 bases and J 5 bases; bases outside gene matches: 6. Germline values: CDR1 SGHVS, CDR2 FQNEAQ. CDR3 length: 15 residues. The CDR3 DNA sequence: TGTGCCAGCAGCTTGGTCGACAGGGGGCGAACTGAAGCTTTCTTT. Its protein is CASSLVDRGRTEAFF.

The V call is TRBV3-1 (or the pseudogene TRBV3-2), the J call TRBJ2-3, with 11 bases fitting TRBD2. Trimming at V came to 4 bases and at J to 4 bases, leaving 7 bases not matched to a gene. CDR1 and CDR2 (germline): LGHDT, YNNKEL (reference sequence). The CDR3 has 16 amino acids. The CDR3 here is CASSRSLAGGSDTQYF. In DNA, the CDR3 is TGTGCCAGCAGCCGAAGCCTAGCGGGAGGTTCAGATACGCAGTATTTT.

The chain employs TRBV11-2 and TRBJ2-1; 9 bases align to TRBD2. Germline assignment: CDR1 SGHAT and CDR2 FQNNGV. Losses at the gene ends were 3 bases for V and 5 bases for J; bases not matched to a gene: 5. The CDR3 runs 15 residues. The CDR3 nucleotides read TGTGCCAGCAGCTTTAGCGGGAGCAGCGACAATGAGCAGTTCTTC. Protein sequence: CASSFSGSSDNEQFF.